These 29 T cell receptor beta chains were all obtained from the same sample, sequenced in a study of blood T cell repertoires in COVID-19. Assay: immunoSEQ multiplex PCR; the TCRdb copy retains only in-frame clones and omits some. The table records roughly 250,000 clones, roughly 84% of them present only once. The material sequenced was peripheral blood. These TCRs come from a person aged 65-85 years with COVID-19, enrolled during active disease.

This clone was picked up one time. The V and J genes are TRBV19 and TRBJ1-1, with TRBD1 as a possible D gene (5 bases). This CDR3 has 12 residues. Germline lookup yields CDR1 LNHDA and CDR2 SQIVND (reference sequence). V lost 9 bases and J 4 bases, leaving 12 bases between the germline ends. The CDR3 is CASRRGSTEAFF. The CDR3 DNA reads as TGTGCCAGCAGACGGGGGTCCACTGAAGCTTTCTTT.

This clone was seen just once. The chain employs TRBV24-1 and TRBJ2-1; TRBD2 agrees at 9 bases. Per germline, CDR1 KGHDR and CDR2 SFDVKD. Losses at the gene ends were 3 bases for V and 5 bases for J; bases not matched to a gene: 10. There are 17 residues in the CDR3. CDR3 region: CATSDPSLAGKNNEQFF. CDR3 sequence (DNA): TGTGCCACCAGTGATCCCTCTCTAGCGGGGAAGAACAATGAGCAGTTCTTC.

This chain uses TRBV5-1 with TRBJ2-1; 9 bases match TRBD2. The V and J ends lost 5 bases and 10 bases, in that order; junction bases with no gene match: 13. Germline V gene data show CDR1 as SGHRS and CDR2 as YFSETQ. The CDR3 runs to 15 residues. The DNA for the CDR3 is TGCGCCAGCAGGGGATCTTTTAGCGGGAGCGCCGAGCAGTTCTTC. Translation: CASRGSFSGSAEQFF.

This clone was seen more than once but under ten times. J is TRBJ2-4 and V is TRBV28; 8 nucleotides agree with TRBD2. Germline assignment: CDR1 MDHEN and CDR2 SYDVKM. The CDR3 sequence is 17 residues long. V was pared by 3 bases and J by 0 bases, with 7 bases of the junction left unmatched. In DNA form, the CDR3 reads TGTGCCAGCAGTTTGACTAGCGCGATACTAGCCAAAAACATTCAGTACTTC. Translated: CASSLTSAILAKNIQYF. Complete variable domain (other parts from reference TRBV28 and TRBJ2-4): DVKVTQSSRYLVKRTGEKVFLECVQDMDHENMFWYRQDPGLGLRLIYFSYDVKMKEKGDIPEGYSVSREKKERFSLILESASTNQTSMYLCASSLTSAILAKNIQYFGAGTRLSVL.

This clone occurred once. The gene calls are TRBV11-3 and TRBJ2-2; 9 bases map to TRBD2. The length of the CDR3 is 16 residues. With 1 base clipped from V and 4 bases from J, the junction kept 4 bases outside the gene matches. Germline V lookup: CDR1 SGHNT, CDR2 YENEEA. CDR3 amino acids: CASSLALAGITGELFF. The CDR3, as DNA: TGTGCCAGCAGCTTAGCCCTAGCGGGAATCACCGGGGAGCTGTTTTTT.

The V call is TRBV7-9, the J call TRBJ2-3; weak D call: TRBD2 (5 bases). CDR3 length: 16 residues. Looked up from germline, CDR1 is SEHNR and CDR2 is FQNEAQ (reference sequence). The germline V and J ends were trimmed by 5 bases and 6 bases, with 21 bases remaining between them. CDR3: CASSPPEVVTADTQYF. CDR3 nucleotides: TGTGCCAGCAGCCCCCCGGAGGTCGTTACGGCCGATACGCAGTATTTT.

The gene calls are TRBV18 and TRBJ1-1, with D perhaps TRBD1 (6 bases). Germline V CDR1 and CDR2: KGHSH, LQKENI. V was shortened by 6 bases and J by 3 bases, with 20 bases between the two germline ends. The CDR3 consists of 16 residues. The CDR3, as DNA: TGTGCCAGCTCTAGTACAGGGCTTAGGGAGTACACTGAAGCTTTCTTT. Its translation is CASSSTGLREYTEAFF.

CDR3 in DNA: TGTGCCAGCAGCTACACCTCGGGGGGTCGTGAGCAGTTCTTC. It codes for CASSYTSGGREQFF. The rearrangement uses TRBV11-2 and TRBJ2-1, with 7 bases that match TRBD2. Germline CDR1 and CDR2: SGHAT and FQNNGV. J was trimmed by 9 bases and V by 4 bases; bases with no gene match: 9. The CDR3 length is 14 residues.

CDR3 residues: CASSETGNFDNEQFF. The CDR3 DNA reads TGTGCCAGCAGCGAGACGGGGAACTTTGACAATGAGCAGTTCTTC. The chain carries TRBV9 and TRBJ2-1, with D possibly TRBD2 on 5 matching bases. In germline, CDR1 is SGDLS, CDR2 YYNGEE. The CDR3 runs to 15 residues. Trimming left V 3 bases short and J 5 bases short, with 15 bases between. The full variable domain, completed using reference TRBV9 and TRBJ2-1, is DSGVTQTPKHLITATGQRVTLRCSPRSGDLSVYWYQQSLDQGLQFLIQYYNGEERAKGNILERFSAQQFPDLHSELNLSSLELGDSALYFCASSETGNFDNEQFFGPGTRLTVL.

J is TRBJ2-7 and V is TRBV7-9, with 8 bases fitting TRBD1. CDR1 and CDR2 (germline): SEHNR, FQNEAQ (reference sequence). With V trimmed by 3 bases and J by 6 bases, 10 bases remained unmatched. There are 15 residues in the CDR3. The CDR3 here is CASSFRWTGFREQYF. CDR3 nucleotides: TGTGCCAGCAGCTTTCGCTGGACAGGGTTTCGCGAGCAGTACTTC.

This rearrangement joins TRBV24-1 to TRBJ2-3, with 16 bases identical to TRBD2. The CDR3 extends over 18 amino acids. CDR1 and CDR2 (germline): KGHDR, SFDVKD. V dropped 2 bases and J dropped 9; count of bases not matched to a gene: 10. In nucleotides, the CDR3 is TGTGCCACCAGTGATTCCGGGACTAGCGGGAGGGCCACAGGGACGCAGTATTTT. Its translation is CATSDSGTSGRATGTQYF.

The J gene is TRBJ2-3, the V gene TRBV14; TRBD2 matches 8 bases. V lost 4 bases and J lost 4; bases outside the gene matches: 10. CDR3 length equals 16 residues. Germline CDR1 reads SGHDN; CDR2 reads FVKESK. This chain's CDR3 is CASSPRGAGGADTQYF. The CDR3 DNA follows: TGTGCCAGCAGCCCCCGGGGCGCGGGAGGTGCAGATACGCAGTATTTT.

This clone has a handful of counts. This sequence joins TRBV3-1 (or the pseudogene TRBV3-2) and TRBJ1-3, with D unresolved. Germline CDR1 reads LGHDT; CDR2 reads YNNKEL (reference sequence). CDR3 size: 14 residues. V lost 0 bases to trimming and J lost 4 bases, with 7 bases between them. The CDR3 sequence: CASSQDNAGNTIYF. Written as DNA, the CDR3 is TGTGCCAGCAGCCAAGATAACGCGGGAAACACCATATATTTT.

This clone was detected once. The chain joins TRBV30 to TRBJ2-3, with D maybe TRBD2 (6 bases). CDR1 and CDR2 (germline): GTSNPN, SVGIG (reference sequence). This CDR3 is built from 10 residues. V shed 5 bases and J shed 8 bases, with 8 bases lying between them. CDR3 residues: CAWGGATQYF. The CDR3 coding sequence is TGTGCCTGGGGAGGGGCTACGCAGTATTTT.

The rearrangement joins TRBV7-2 to TRBJ2-2, with 7 bases matching TRBD1. CDR1 SGHTA and CDR2 FQGNSA come from the germline V gene. The CDR3 is made up of 12 amino acids. The CDR3 loop reads CGSGGDTGELFF. In nucleotides, the CDR3 is TGTGGGTCAGGGGGTGACACCGGGGAGCTGTTTTTT.

The chain is built from TRBV5-4 and TRBJ2-7; TRBD2 matches at 8 bases. With 6 bases clipped from V and 3 bases from J, the junction kept 17 bases outside the gene matches. The CDR3 extends over 17 amino acids. Germline V gene data show CDR1 as SGHNT and CDR2 as YYREEE (reference sequence). CDR3 bases: TGTGCCAGCACCTTTAGAACGGGAGGGCCTGTCGACTACGAGCAGTACTTC. Its protein is CASTFRTGGPVDYEQYF.

The V and J genes are TRBV6-2 or TRBV6-3 and TRBJ2-7, with 8 bases lining up with TRBD1. J was trimmed by 5 bases and V by 6 bases; bases with no gene match: 15. Germline CDR1 and CDR2: MNHEY and SVGEGT. The CDR3 spans 16 residues. This CDR3 reads CASSTLIRTGRHEQYF. The CDR3 DNA follows: TGTGCCAGCAGCACCCTGATACGGACAGGGAGACACGAGCAGTACTTC.

The V and J genes are TRBV5-8 and TRBJ1-3; 7 nucleotides agree with TRBD1. Germline V lookup: CDR1 SGHTS, CDR2 YDEGEE. CDR3 length: 15 amino acids. Trimming at V came to 3 bases and at J to 1 base, leaving 4 bases not matched to a gene. This chain's CDR3 is CASSSWTGSGNTIYF. The CDR3 region has the DNA TGTGCCAGCAGCTCATGGACAGGATCTGGAAACACCATATATTTT. The whole variable domain, remainder taken from reference TRBV5-8 and TRBJ1-3, is EAGVTQSPTHLIKTRGQQATLRCSPISGHTSVYWYQQALGLGLQFLLWYDEGEERNRGNFPPRFSGRQFPNYSSELNVNALELEDSALYLCASSSWTGSGNTIYFGEGSWLTVV.

The chain combines TRBV19 with TRBJ2-3, with TRBD1 identical over 10 bases. Germline V gene data show CDR1 as LNHDA and CDR2 as SQIVND (reference sequence). V trimming: 6 bases; J trimming: 6 bases; junction bases outside the gene matches: 9. This CDR3 has 15 residues. The CDR3 DNA reads TGTGCCAGTAGAACCGACAGGGGGCAACGGGATACGCAGTATTTT. Translating gives CASRTDRGQRDTQYF. Together with reference TRBV19 and TRBJ2-3, the CDR3 gives the full variable domain: DGGITQSPKYLFRKEGQNVTLSCEQNLNHDAMYWYRQDPGQGLRLIYYSQIVNDFQKGDIAEGYSVSREKKESFPLTVTSAQKNPTAFYLCASRTDRGQRDTQYFGPGTRLTVL.

J is TRBJ2-1 and V is TRBV6-5, with TRBD1 matching 8 bases. The CDR3 runs 15 residues. The junction had 10 bases not matched to a gene; V was cut back by 6 bases and J by 6 bases. Germline CDR1 is MNHEY and CDR2 is SVGAGI. This CDR3 reads CASSLTGGVGNEQFF. In nucleotides, the CDR3 is TGTGCCAGCAGCCTCACAGGGGGTGTTGGCAATGAGCAGTTCTTC.

The chain recombines TRBV27 with TRBJ2-5; TRBD2 aligns across 13 bases. Trimming took 5 bases from V and 2 from J; bases not matched to a gene: 5. Germline CDR1 is MNHEY and CDR2 is SMNVEV (reference sequence). This CDR3 comprises 16 residues. CDR3 loop: CASSRRTSGRQETQYF. The CDR3 nucleotides read TGTGCCAGCAGTCGGAGGACTAGCGGGAGACAAGAGACCCAGTACTTC.

This clone appeared a few times. CDR3 loop: CASSYGTGNTGELFF. CDR3 nucleotides: TGTGCCAGCAGTTACGGGACAGGGAACACCGGGGAGCTGTTTTTT. This chain joins TRBV6-2 or TRBV6-3 and TRBJ2-2, with TRBD1 matching 8 bases. Germline V gives CDR1 MNHEY, CDR2 SVGEGT. This CDR3 contains 15 residues. Losses at the gene ends were 2 bases for V and 1 base for J; bases not matched to a gene: 0.

The chain recombines TRBV19 with TRBJ1-5; no clear D. Germline V gene sequence: CDR1 LNHDA, CDR2 SQIVND (reference sequence). V was clipped by 5 bases and J by 7 bases, with 18 bases between them. CDR3 size: 15 residues. CDR3 nucleotides: TGTGCCAGTAGTTCCCCAGAGGGCGTAAAGCAGCCCCAGCATTTT. Its translation: CASSSPEGVKQPQHF.

This clone has a count of ten or more. This chain connects TRBV6-2 or TRBV6-3 to TRBJ2-7, with a tentative D call TRBD1 (6 bases). Looked up from germline, CDR1 is MNHEY and CDR2 is SVGEGT. V was pared by 5 bases and J by 6 bases, with 14 bases between. CDR3 length equals 13 residues. CDR3 loop: CASSGTSPGEQYF. CDR3 in DNA: TGTGCCAGCAGTGGGACATCCCCAGGCGAGCAGTACTTC.

V gene TRBV7-9 combines with J gene TRBJ2-3; weak D call: TRBD2 (6 bases). The CDR3 extends over 16 amino acids. CDR1 is SEHNR, CDR2 FQNEAQ, per germline (reference sequence). With 4 bases removed from V and 0 bases from J, the gap between germline ends came to 14 bases. CDR3: CASSSRGGASTDTQYF. The CDR3 region has the DNA TGTGCCAGCAGCTCCCGGGGCGGGGCGAGCACAGATACGCAGTATTTT.

The chain links TRBV23-1 to TRBJ2-3, with TRBD1 as a possible D gene (6 bases). TRBV23-1 is marked as an open reading frame, function uncertain. The CDR3 contains 20 residues. V dropped 1 base and J dropped 3 bases, with 26 bases sitting between them. The CDR3 DNA sequence: TGCGCCAGCAGTCAATTGGCGAGAATGTTTAGGGGGTTGAGGACAGATACGCAGTATTTT. Protein: CASSQLARMFRGLRTDTQYF.

The rearrangement joins TRBV5-6 to TRBJ2-5, with a weak D call TRBD2 (6 bases). Trimming removed 3 bases from V and 4 bases from J, with 25 bases in between. The germline CDR1 and CDR2 sequences are SGHDT and YYEEEE. CDR3 length: 18 residues. This CDR3 reads CASSSRGAEGRFGETQYF. CDR3 DNA: TGTGCCAGCAGCTCCCGAGGGGCGGAGGGTAGGTTTGGAGAGACCCAGTACTTC.

This clone was detected a few times. At one of its ends the junction is not consistent with the germline gene, which may arise from a read error. J is TRBJ2-3 and V is TRBV12-3 or TRBV12-4; D could derive from TRBD1 or TRBD2 (5 bases each). This CDR3 is built from 12 residues. CDR3 coding DNA: TGTGCCAGCAGCTTAGAGGGGGATACGCAGTATTTT. Translated, it gives CASSLEGDTQYF.

The chain carries TRBV6-5 and TRBJ2-7; maybe TRBD1 (6 bases). The CDR3 length is 15 residues. V was cut by 0 bases and J by 4 bases, with 13 bases left in between. Germline V lookup: CDR1 MNHEY, CDR2 SVGAGI. The CDR3 region is CASSYSPWTDYEQYF. The CDR3, as DNA: TGTGCCAGCAGTTACTCCCCGTGGACAGATTACGAGCAGTACTTC.